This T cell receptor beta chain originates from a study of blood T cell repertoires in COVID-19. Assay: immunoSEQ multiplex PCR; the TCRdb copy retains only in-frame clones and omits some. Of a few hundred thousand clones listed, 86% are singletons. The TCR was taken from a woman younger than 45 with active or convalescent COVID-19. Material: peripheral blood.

The CDR3 spells CASSQWEGVYEQYF. CDR3 nucleotide sequence: TGCGCCAGCAGCCAGTGGGAGGGGGTCTACGAGCAGTACTTC. The rearrangement links TRBV4-3 to TRBJ2-7, with a weak D call TRBD2 (7 bases). CDR3 length equals 14 residues. V lost 3 bases and J 3 bases, leaving 12 bases between the germline ends. Germline assignment: CDR1 LGHNA and CDR2 YSLEER.